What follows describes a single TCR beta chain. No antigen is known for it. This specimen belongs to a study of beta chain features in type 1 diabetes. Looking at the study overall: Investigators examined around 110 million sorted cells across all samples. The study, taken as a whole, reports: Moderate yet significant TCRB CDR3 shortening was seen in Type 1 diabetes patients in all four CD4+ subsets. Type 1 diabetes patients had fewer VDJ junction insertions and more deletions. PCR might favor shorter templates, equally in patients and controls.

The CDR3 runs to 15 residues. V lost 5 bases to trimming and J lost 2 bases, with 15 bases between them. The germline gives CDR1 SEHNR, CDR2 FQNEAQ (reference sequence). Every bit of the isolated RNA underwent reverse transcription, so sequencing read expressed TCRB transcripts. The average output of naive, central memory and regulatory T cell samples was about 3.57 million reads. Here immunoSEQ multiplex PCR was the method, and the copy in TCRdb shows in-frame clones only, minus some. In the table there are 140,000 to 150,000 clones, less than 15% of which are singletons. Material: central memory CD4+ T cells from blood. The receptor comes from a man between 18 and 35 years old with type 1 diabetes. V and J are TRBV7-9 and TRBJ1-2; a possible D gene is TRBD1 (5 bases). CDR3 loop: CASSPRTGPNYGYTF. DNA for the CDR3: TGTGCCAGCAGCCCTCGTACAGGTCCAAACTATGGCTACACCTTC. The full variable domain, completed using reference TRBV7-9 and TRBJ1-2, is DTGVSQNPRHKITKRGQNVTFRCDPISEHNRLYWYRQTLGQGPEFLTYFQNEAQLEKSRLLSDRFSAERPKGSFSTLEIQRTEQGDSAMYLCASSPRTGPNYGYTFGSGTRLTVV.